Listed below are T cell receptor beta chains from one sample, sequenced in a study of blood T cell repertoires in COVID-19. Some clones are missing from TCRdb's copy, which holds only in-frame ones; the method was immunoSEQ multiplex PCR. The sample includes approximately 150,000 clones, roughly 88% of them seen just once. The sequencing sample was made of PBMCs or T cells enriched from blood (not recorded which). The origin of the receptors is a man in his 70s who had been exposed to COVID-19. Each CDR3 is given with its conserved first and last residue. The D gene is left open where the match is weak. For some rows the clone size is stated as once, few or many, or as a class when expanded; others skip it.

J | V | D | size | CDR3 | DNA
TRBJ1-6 | TRBV3-1/TRBV3-2 | . | once | CASSQFGGSNSPLHF | TGTGCCAGCAGCCAATTCGGCGGTAGTAATTCACCCCTCCACTTT
TRBJ1-4 | TRBV2 | TRBD1 | once | CASSEALRGQPNEKLFF | TGTGCCAGCAGTGAAGCGCTTCGGGGACAGCCTAATGAAAAACTGTTTTTT
TRBJ1-1 | TRBV12-3/TRBV12-4 | TRBD1 | . | CASRYTGGTEAFF | TGTGCCAGCAGGTATACAGGGGGCACTGAAGCTTTCTTT
TRBJ1-1 | TRBV21-1 | . | . | CASSTRRQAYTEAFF | TGTGCCAGCAGCACCAGGAGGCAGGCATACACTGAAGCTTTCTTT
TRBJ2-1 | TRBV7-6 | TRBD2 | . | CASSFRLAGASYNEQFF | TGTGCCAGCAGCTTTCGTCTAGCGGGAGCCTCCTACAATGAGCAGTTCTTC
TRBJ1-2 | TRBV19 | . | . | CASSITLNYGYTF | TGTGCCAGTAGTATCACTCTAAACTATGGCTACACCTTC
TRBJ2-7 | TRBV7-8 | TRBD2 | once | CASSSGTSGGSYEQYF | TGTGCCAGCAGCTCAGGGACTAGCGGGGGGTCCTACGAGCAGTACTTC
TRBJ1-1 | TRBV5-1 | . | . | CASSLIGGVNTEAFF | TGCGCCAGCAGCTTGATAGGGGGAGTGAACACTGAAGCTTTCTTT
TRBJ1-1 | TRBV7-8 | TRBD1 | . | CASSFREGTGGNTEAFF | TGTGCCAGCAGCTTTCGGGAAGGGACAGGCGGGAACACTGAAGCTTTCTTT
TRBJ2-3 | TRBV28 | TRBD2 | . | CASSFEGRGADTQYF | TGTGCCAGCAGTTTCGAGGGCCGGGGGGCAGATACGCAGTATTTT
TRBJ1-2 | TRBV30 | . | few | CAWSRDIELWTF | TGTGCCTGGAGTAGGGACATCGAACTATGGACCTTC
TRBJ1-1 | TRBV29-1 | TRBD1 | . | CSAQGAPNTEAFF | TGCAGCGCACAGGGGGCTCCGAACACTGAAGCTTTCTTT
TRBJ2-2 | TRBV27 | TRBD2 | once | CASSLSFSGRAAANTGELFF | TGTGCCAGCAGTTTATCGTTTAGCGGGAGGGCCGCGGCGAACACCGGGGAGCTGTTTTTT
TRBJ2-1 | TRBV4-3 | TRBD2 | . | CASSQGTGLAGTYNEQFF | TGCGCCAGCAGCCAAGGGACCGGGTTAGCGGGGACCTACAATGAGCAGTTCTTC
TRBJ1-5 | TRBV12-5 | . | . | CASGFPAEVSAQHF | TGTGCTAGTGGTTTTCCGGCGGAGGTTTCGGCCCAGCATTTT
TRBJ1-6 | TRBV9 | . | few | CASSVGLMGGSYNSPLHF | TGTGCCAGCAGCGTCGGCTTAATGGGAGGCTCCTATAATTCACCCCTCCACTTT
TRBJ2-2 | TRBV11-2 | . | few | CASSSPGRGDTGELFF | TGTGCCAGCAGCTCCCCGGGCAGGGGTGACACCGGGGAGCTGTTTTTT
TRBJ1-5 | TRBV6-5 | . | . | CASSYNVGQPQHF | TGTGCCAGCAGTTACAATGTCGGTCAGCCCCAGCATTTT
TRBJ1-1 | TRBV2 | TRBD1 | . | CASSQRDRGQGEAFF | TGTGCCAGCAGCCAGAGGGACAGGGGGCAGGGTGAAGCTTTCTTT
TRBJ2-6 | TRBV5-4 | . | . | CASSFEPLDSGANVLTF | TGTGCCAGCAGCTTCGAACCCCTAGACTCTGGGGCCAACGTCCTGACTTTC
TRBJ2-1 | TRBV28 | TRBD2 | . | CASNALAAGSYNEQFF | TGTGCCAGCAACGCCCTAGCGGCGGGTTCCTACAATGAGCAGTTCTTC
TRBJ2-7 | TRBV4-3 | TRBD2 | . | CASSQDRASGSVYEQYF | TGCGCCAGCAGCCAAGATCGGGCTAGCGGGAGTGTATACGAGCAGTACTTC
TRBJ1-5 | TRBV6-5 | TRBD1 | . | CASRSGTGGIQPQHF | TGTGCCAGCAGATCCGGGACAGGGGGCATACAGCCCCAGCATTTT
TRBJ1-1 | TRBV5-1 | TRBD1 | . | CASSPRQGLNTEAFF | TGCGCCAGCAGCCCTCGACAGGGGTTGAACACTGAAGCTTTCTTT
TRBJ2-7 | TRBV2 | . | once | CASTPGRSEQYF | TGTGCCAGCACCCCCGGCAGGTCCGAGCAGTACTTC
TRBJ2-7 | TRBV11-2 | . | . | CASSLGLSGTSYEQYF | TGTGCCAGCAGCTTAGGGTTAAGCGGGACATCCTACGAGCAGTACTTC
TRBJ1-1 | TRBV11-2 | . | . | CASSPTGGRFEAFF | TGTGCCAGCAGCCCTACGGGGGGTCGGTTTGAAGCTTTCTTT
TRBJ2-7 | TRBV24-1 | . | . | CATTSLRRGYEQYF | TGTGCCACCACGTCTTTGAGGAGAGGCTACGAGCAGTACTTC
TRBJ1-2 | TRBV9 | TRBD1 | . | CASSVLSGTGGSGYTF | TGTGCCAGCAGCGTACTCTCCGGGACAGGCGGGAGTGGCTACACCTTC
TRBJ1-1 | TRBV28 | . | . | CASSNGQAMNTEAFF | TGTGCCAGCAGTAATGGGCAGGCTATGAACACTGAAGCTTTCTTT
TRBJ2-7 | TRBV11-2 | TRBD2 | . | CASSPLAGSSYEQYF | TGTGCCAGCAGTCCGCTAGCGGGGAGCTCCTACGAGCAGTACTTC
TRBJ2-7 | TRBV28 | . | . | CASSLGAGGPYEQYF | TGTGCCAGCAGTTTAGGGGCAGGGGGGCCCTACGAGCAGTACTTC
TRBJ2-2 | TRBV19 | . | . | CASSIVAPGELFF | TGTGCCAGTAGTATAGTAGCGCCCGGGGAGCTGTTTTTT
TRBJ1-1 | TRBV25-1 | . | . | CASSESSHRMNTEAFF | TGTGCCAGCAGTGAATCAAGTCACAGGATGAACACTGAAGCTTTCTTT
TRBJ2-3 | TRBV7-8 | TRBD2 | . | CASSLAGLGSDTQYF | TGTGCCAGCAGCTTAGCGGGACTAGGATCAGATACGCAGTATTTT
TRBJ2-3 | TRBV12-5 | TRBD2 | . | CASGRLAGPASTDTQYF | TGTGCTAGTGGGCGACTAGCGGGTCCTGCCTCCACAGATACGCAGTATTTT
TRBJ2-7 | TRBV3-1/TRBV3-2 | TRBD1 | . | CASSQAGTGPEQYF | TGTGCCAGCAGCCAAGCAGGGACAGGGCCAGAGCAGTACTTC
TRBJ2-6 | TRBV6-2/TRBV6-3 | TRBD2 | . | CASSYRLAVDLGGANVLTF | TGTGCCAGCAGTTACCGACTAGCGGTTGATTTGGGTGGGGCCAACGTCCTGACTTTC
TRBJ2-5 | TRBV27 | TRBD2 | . | CASSSGTAQYF | TGTGCCAGCAGTAGCGGGACGGCCCAGTACTTC